What follows are 23 T cell receptor beta chains derived from one specimen sequenced in a study of T cells of healthy individuals (dated by TCRdb to 2017 to 2018). Receptor libraries were prepared by 5' RACE. The sequencer listed for this sample is Illumina MiSeq. Using fastp at Q25 and MiXCR, TCRdb reprocessed the public reads and kept productive beta chains. All rows with the same CDR3 protein become a single entry with the most common DNA and genes. Recorded for this sample are some 39,000 distinct CDR3 sequences; 4% to 5.5% of them occurred a single time. The ten largest clones capture under 10% of the sample. These TCRs come from a human donor in good health.

This clonotype was found many times. This chain joins TRBV20-1 and TRBJ1-1, with 7 positions matching TRBD1. CDR3 length: 14 residues. J was trimmed by 2 bases and V by 1 base; bases with no gene match: 4. Germline CDR1 and CDR2: DFQATT and SNEGSKA (reference sequence). CDR3 nucleotides: TGCAGTGCTAGAGGCGGGACAGCTAACACTGAAGCTTTCTTT. Protein sequence: CSARGGTANTEAFF.

At least ten counts were recorded for this clonotype. J is TRBJ1-6 and V is TRBV12-3 or TRBV12-4; D gene unclear. CDR3 length: 15 amino acids. Trimming removed 8 bases at V and 7 bases at J, with 18 bases between. CDR3 sequence: CASRATGRINSPLHF. CDR3 nucleotides: TGTGCCAGCCGCGCCACCGGCCGGATCAATTCACCCCTCCACTTT.

This clonotype was observed at least ten times. This chain links TRBV2 with TRBJ2-1; D is ambiguous. Trimming took 7 bases from V and 0 from J, leaving 10 bases between them. This CDR3 is built from 14 residues. Germline V gene lookup returns CDR1 SNHLY and CDR2 FYNNEI. Here the CDR3 reads CASTSERSYNEQFF. CDR3 bases: TGTGCCAGCACAAGCGAGCGCTCCTACAATGAGCAGTTCTTC.

The sample holds many counts of this clonotype. V is TRBV6-2 or TRBV6-3 and J is TRBJ2-3, with 8 bases identical to TRBD2. There are 14 residues in the CDR3. Germline V gene lookup returns CDR1 MNHEY and CDR2 SVGEGT. V shed 6 bases, J shed 3 bases, and the junction held 5 bases outside the gene matches. As DNA, the CDR3 is TGTGCCAGCAGATACCAGCGGGAGACAGATACGCAGTATTTT. It yields the protein CASRYQRETDTQYF.

The chain uses TRBV12-3 or TRBV12-4 and TRBJ2-2; a weak D match, TRBD2 (6 bases). CDR3 length equals 13 residues. Trimming took off 4 bases at V and 6 bases at J, with 9 bases between the two ends. The CDR3 loop reads CASSWEEAGELFF. CDR3 bases: TGTGCCAGCAGTTGGGAGGAGGCCGGGGAGCTGTTTTTT.

This clonotype was observed at least ten times. This chain connects TRBV6-2 or TRBV6-3 to TRBJ1-5; D ambiguous. The CDR3 contains 13 residues. The germline gives CDR1 MNHEY, CDR2 SVGEGT. V lost 5 bases, J lost 0 bases, and 5 bases lay in between. The CDR3 is CASSPHSNQPQHF. The CDR3 DNA is TGTGCCAGCAGTCCCCATAGCAATCAGCCCCAGCATTTT.

This clonotype was observed at least ten times. The chain carries TRBV4-2 and TRBJ2-1, with D possibly being TRBD2 (5 bases). Deletions cut 7 bases from V and 0 bases from J, with 13 bases between. The CDR3 is 15 residues long. In germline, CDR1 is LGHNA, CDR2 YNFKEQ. Here the CDR3 reads CASTPSGGSYNEQFF. CDR3 nucleotide sequence: TGTGCCAGCACCCCAAGCGGAGGCTCCTACAATGAGCAGTTCTTC.

This chain joins TRBV12-3 or TRBV12-4 and TRBJ1-5, with D unclear. This CDR3 is built from 16 residues. With 1 base removed from V and 0 bases from J, the gap between germline ends came to 10 bases. The CDR3 bases are TGTGCCAGCAGTTTAGGGGGAGCTAATAGCAATCAGCCCCAGCATTTT. Translated, it gives CASSLGGANSNQPQHF.

This clonotype was seen many times. V usage is TRBV4-1 and J usage is TRBJ2-1; D gene ambiguous. Germline lookup yields CDR1 MGHRA and CDR2 YSYEKL. CDR3 size: 16 residues. With 0 bases removed from V and 2 bases from J, the gap between germline ends came to 11 bases. The CDR3 DNA is TGCGCCAGCAGCCAAGACGGGCGGCCAACCTACAATGAGCAGTTCTTC. This codes for CASSQDGRPTYNEQFF.

This clonotype has at least ten counts. The chain is built from TRBV25-1 and TRBJ2-1; 9 bases agree with TRBD2. Germline-derived CDR1 and CDR2 are MGHDK and SYGVNS. V shed 5 bases, J shed 1 base, and the junction held 3 bases outside the gene matches. The CDR3 extends over 15 amino acids. The CDR3: CASSKTSGSYNEQFF. The CDR3 nucleotides are TGTGCCAGCAGTAAGACTAGCGGTTCCTACAATGAGCAGTTCTTC.

This clonotype came up many times. The rearrangement links TRBV2 to TRBJ1-1; 8 positions agree with TRBD1. CDR1 is SNHLY, CDR2 FYNNEI, per germline. V shed 6 bases, J shed 5 bases, and the junction held 8 bases outside the gene matches. The CDR3 runs 14 residues. The CDR3 coding sequence is TGTGCCAGCAGGAGGACAGGGACGATGACTGAAGCTTTCTTT. It encodes CASRRTGTMTEAFF.

This clonotype was seen ten or more times. V is TRBV12-3 or TRBV12-4 and J is TRBJ2-1; 9 positions agree with TRBD1. This CDR3 spans 16 amino acids. Trimming took 6 bases from V and 5 from J; bases not matched to a gene: 11. The CDR3 is CASSPLDRGPDNEQFF. CDR3 sequence (DNA): TGTGCCAGCAGCCCCTTGGACAGGGGACCTGACAATGAGCAGTTCTTC.

Worth noting for this clonotype: One end of the junction does not line up with germline, which may come from a read error. The chain recombines TRBV29-1 with TRBJ2-5; D tentatively reads TRBD1 or TRBD2 (5 bases each). Germline-derived CDR1 and CDR2 are SQVTM and ANQGSEA. CDR3 length: 14 amino acids. CDR3 in amino acids: CSAEYTGRGETQYF. CDR3 coding DNA: TGCAGCGCTGAATACACGGGGCGCGGGGAGACCCAGTACTTC.

This clonotype was picked up a small number of times. The chain recombines TRBV7-2 with TRBJ2-3, with 13 bases fitting TRBD2. V shed 1 base and J 0 bases; nucleotides not matched to a gene: 4. The CDR3 consists of 18 residues. Germline loops: CDR1 SGHTA, CDR2 FQGNSA. This CDR3 reads CASSLVGLAGVSTDTQYF. The CDR3 DNA follows: TGTGCCAGCAGCTTAGTAGGACTAGCGGGAGTGAGCACAGATACGCAGTATTTT.

In this sample, this clonotype turned up many times. The CDR3 reads CASSWDRDNYGYTF. CDR3 in DNA: TGTGCCAGCAGTTGGGACAGGGATAACTATGGCTACACCTTC. This sequence joins TRBV25-1 and TRBJ1-2; 9 bases match TRBD1. Germline V gives CDR1 MGHDK, CDR2 SYGVNS. The CDR3 runs to 14 residues. V lost 5 bases to trimming and J lost 1 base; unmatched junction nucleotides: 2.

This clonotype has a handful of counts. The rearrangement links TRBV5-5 to TRBJ2-3, with 7 nucleotides matching TRBD2. J lost 1 base, V lost 7 bases, and 9 bases had no gene match. This CDR3 has 15 amino acids. The germline CDR1 and CDR2 sequences are SGHKS and YYEKEE (reference sequence). CDR3 in amino acids: CASSWGGLGTDTQYF. CDR3 sequence (DNA): TGTGCCAGCTCGTGGGGGGGGTTGGGCACAGATACGCAGTATTTT. The whole variable domain, remainder taken from reference TRBV5-5 and TRBJ2-3, is DAGVTQSPTHLIKTRGQQVTLRCSPISGHKSVSWYQQVLGQGPQFIFQYYEKEERGRGNFPDRFSARQFPNYSSELNVNALLLGDSALYLCASSWGGLGTDTQYFGPGTRLTVL.

V is TRBV30 and J is TRBJ2-7, with 7 bases that match TRBD1. Germline lookup yields CDR1 GTSNPN and CDR2 SVGIG (reference sequence). Trimming took 2 bases from V and 3 from J; bases not matched to a gene: 10. CDR3 length: 15 residues. CDR3 bases: TGTGCCTGGAGTCCGGCACAGGGGAGCAACTACGAGCAGTACTTC. This gives the protein CAWSPAQGSNYEQYF.

On this clonotype: This could be a read error, since a much larger clone is one nucleotide away. This chain joins TRBV27 and TRBJ1-1, with 7 nucleotides matching TRBD1. CDR3 length: 15 residues. V shed 6 bases and J 8 bases; nucleotides not matched to a gene: 15. Germline-derived CDR1 and CDR2 are MNHEY and SMNVEV (reference sequence). CDR3 nucleotides: TGTGCCAGCAGCCGGGACAGCTCTTATATGGGAGAAGCTTTCTTT. It specifies CASSRDSSYMGEAFF.

This clonotype appeared many times. CDR3 nucleotides: TGCAGTGCTGAGGGGGCCCAGAACTTTGAAGCTTTCTTT. It translates to CSAEGAQNFEAFF. The J gene is TRBJ1-1, the V gene TRBV20-1; 7 bases line up with TRBD1. The V segment lost 5 bases and the J segment 7 bases; nucleotides outside the gene matches: 10. From germline, CDR1 is DFQATT and CDR2 SNEGSKA (reference sequence). The CDR3 contains 13 residues.

The V call is TRBV4-1, the J call TRBJ2-3; no reliable D call. The V end was cut by 0 bases, the J end by 9 bases, with 10 bases between. The germline CDR1 and CDR2 sequences are MGHRA and YSYEKL. CDR3 size: 13 residues. The DNA for the CDR3 is TGCGCCAGCAGCCAAGATGGGCCAGCCACGCAGTATTTT. Amino acid sequence: CASSQDGPATQYF.

The V and J genes are TRBV20-1 and TRBJ2-7; TRBD1 matches at 11 bases. V shed 7 bases and J 1 base; nucleotides not matched to a gene: 6. The germline CDR1 and CDR2 sequences are DFQATT and SNEGSKA (reference sequence). The CDR3 runs 14 residues. The CDR3 DNA sequence: TGCAGTGTCATGGACAGGGGGCATTCCTACGAGCAGTACTTC. Amino acids: CSVMDRGHSYEQYF.

This clonotype was detected ten times or more. The gene calls are TRBV30 and TRBJ1-4, with D unresolved. The V and J ends lost 5 bases and 10 bases respectively, with 11 bases between them. The CDR3 runs 11 residues. CDR1 and CDR2 from the germline V gene are GTSNPN and SVGIG (reference sequence). The CDR3 DNA is TGTGCCTGGGCTGGAGAAGGAAAACTGTTTTTT. It codes for CAWAGEGKLFF.

In its sample, this clonotype was seen once. A read error may produce the germline difference seen at one junction end. The chain uses TRBV7-2 and TRBJ1-2; D ambiguous. This CDR3 is built from 13 residues. Germline CDR1 and CDR2: SGHTA and FQGNSA. CDR3 in amino acids: CASSLGQNYGYNF. DNA for the CDR3: TGTGCCAGCAGCTTAGGGCAGAACTATGGCTACAACTTC.